This T cell receptor (beta chain) is drawn from a study of cytomegalovirus exposure and HLA in healthy donors. Study-level points and caveats: Previously analyzed data showed that most TCR beta V segments were productive at a frequency of about 90% or about 30%.

Vbeta (60) and Jbeta (13) primers were used in the PCR. Libraries were prepared by immunoSEQ multiplex PCR; TCRdb keeps only in-frame clonotypes and omits some of them. The sample has some 190,000 clones; around 80% are singletons. V lost 1 base and J 14 bases, leaving 22 bases between the germline ends. The germline gives CDR1 SGHNT, CDR2 YYREEE (reference sequence). The CDR3 is 15 amino acids. This clone showed up just a few times. No antigen is known for it. The V and J genes are TRBV5-4 and TRBJ2-1; tentatively, D is TRBD1 (5 bases). Sequencing input: PBMCs. This clonotype originated in a girl aged 5 to 17 in good health and CMV-seropositive. The DNA of the CDR3 is TGTGCCAGCAGCTTGTCGGGTTTCGGCAGGGAAAAGAAGTTCTTC. Protein: CASSLSGFGREKKFF. Drawing the rest from reference TRBV5-4 and TRBJ2-1, the complete variable domain is ETGVTQSPTHLIKTRGQQVTLRCSSQSGHNTVSWYQQALGQGPQFIFQYYREEENGRGNFPPRFSGLQFPNYSSELNVNALELDDSALYLCASSLSGFGREKKFFGPGTRLTVL.